This T cell receptor (beta chain) was retrieved from a study of blood T cells in healthy people across ages (dated by TCRdb to between 2014 and 2016). As for the study more broadly: In model experiments, roughly one uniquely barcoded TCR beta cDNA molecule per two T cells was captured by template switching. To avoid experimental bias, donors of different ages were spread randomly across the sequencing lanes. Donors were grouped into four age groups: young (average roughly 15 years), middle-aged (about 40), aged (roughly 67) and long-lived (about 82). Using the same blood draw, the study looked at two additional independent replicas of 1 million unique cDNA reads for two donors, one aged 18 to 30 and the other aged 80 or older. To track age-related changes in TCR beta repertoire diversity, the study relied on deep sequencing normalized with unique cDNA molecular identifiers.

Receptors were amplified or captured by 5' RACE. Reads for this sample came from an Illumina HiSeq 2500. A second PCR of roughly 7 to 11 cycles was performed with a sample-barcoded 5' primer and a J-beta primer mix. A unique molecular identifier was introduced onto each TCR beta cDNA molecule by a template-switch 5' adaptor carrying 12 random nucleotides. Each sample yielded at least 3 million CDR3-containing paired-end reads. First-strand cDNA synthesis was performed from all RNA using the Mint cDNA synthesis kit, with priming by a TRBC-specific oligonucleotide. After uracil-DNA glycosylase treatment, a first 18-cycle PCR used universal primers M1SS and BC2_uni_R on all cDNA. The authors' pipeline ran thus. For normalization, 1 million high-quality reads, each with a distinct molecular identifier, were randomly selected from each sample. Reads sharing molecular identifiers were discarded rather than binned into consensus sequences. MiTCR, run with a Q25 quality threshold and the strictest error-elimination algorithm, handled CDR3 identification, clonotype clustering and error correction. A nonparametric unseen species model with Euler transformation was used to estimate lower-bound total TCR beta diversity. TCRdb's own reprocessing of the public reads used fastp at Q25 and MiXCR and kept productive beta chains. Rows with a matching CDR3 protein are joined into one entry that keeps the most common DNA and genes. For this entry, the V and J calls and clone size follow TCRdb and not the study's own pipeline. Recorded for this sample are about 1.4 million distinct CDR3 sequences; approximately 59% of them occurred a single time. Of the sample, roughly 6.3% is held by the ten largest clones.

Of note for this clonotype: Its antigen remains undetermined. Base qualities are not recorded, but no much larger clone differs from it by a single base.

Relative to germline, V is missing 0 bases and J is missing 8 bases, with 10 bases of the junction outside any gene match. Its CDR3 holds 16 amino acids, cysteine through phenylalanine. Of the read, only the CDR3 DNA is kept; its 48 bases are in frame from base 1. CDR1 SQVTM and CDR2 ANQGSEA were looked up in the germline V gene. The roughly 39 donors, aged roughly 6 to 90 years, were systemically healthy Caucasian individuals from Russia. Roughly 10 milliliters of peripheral blood were drawn from each donor into EDTA-treated Vacutainer tubes. Ficoll-Paque density-gradient centrifugation was used to isolate PBMCs, with at least 6.5 million per sample. Total RNA, at least 5 micrograms per sample, was extracted from PBMCs with Trizol reagent. The percentages of naive CD45RAhigh/CD27high T cells were determined by flow cytometry on a PBMC aliquot from every donor. Findings and caveats that apply to the study as a whole: Since profiling was done on bulk unsorted PBMCs, naive and antigen-experienced compartments could not be conclusively compared. Compared with the aged group, the long-lived group had more naive CD4+ T cells, fewer expanded clones and increased TCR diversity, a pattern suggesting age selection. As age increased, observed TCR beta diversity per million T cells dropped in a roughly linear way, and a significant reduction was already evident by age 40. Donor CMV infection status was unknown, potentially confounding age-related changes in expanded clonotypes. Total diversity estimates from one million sequenced T cells were considered lower bounds and underestimates. Observed TCR beta diversity correlated strongly with the percentage of naive T cells measured by flow cytometry.

Sequences were obtained from blood. The sequence was collected from a man younger than 30 in good health. The chain is encoded by TRBV29-1 joined to TRBJ2-1; the junction holds 10 bases that match TRBD2. The CDR3 protein is CSVEEVKAGGPDEQFF. Read as DNA, the sequence is TGCAGCGTTGAAGAAGTTAAAGCGGGGGGGCCTGATGAGCAGTTCTTC.